The 10 T cell receptor beta chains below come from one sample, sequenced in a study of T cells of healthy individuals. TCRdb itself ran the 5' RACE reads through MiXCR, one entry per CDR3 protein. The sample has roughly 87,000 distinct CDR3 sequences; roughly a sixth are singletons. The receptor set was obtained from a human donor in good health.

This clonotype was seen at least ten times. DNA of the CDR3: TGTGCCAGCAGGACTAGCGGGGGGGTCAATGAGCAGTTCTTC. This gives the protein CASRTSGGVNEQFF. This chain links TRBV4-2 with TRBJ2-1; 14 nucleotides agree with TRBD2. The V gene's germline CDR1 is LGHNA and CDR2 YNFKEQ. This CDR3 contains 14 residues. Trimming cost V 6 bases and J 6 bases; bases outside gene matches: 1.

This chain joins TRBV7-8 and TRBJ2-4; D possibly corresponds to TRBD1 (6 bases). Germline-derived CDR1 and CDR2 are SGHVS and FQNEAQ. V lost 3 bases to trimming and J lost 0 bases, with 15 bases between them. The length of the CDR3 is 17 residues. The CDR3 DNA follows: TGTGCCAGCAGCTTCCCCGTGGGGGCCTTAGCCAAAAACATTCAGTACTTC. It encodes CASSFPVGALAKNIQYF.

This clonotype was found a few times. The V gene is TRBV3-1, the J gene TRBJ2-3; TRBD2 is a possible D gene (6 bases). The CDR3 is made up of 14 amino acids. Germline CDR1 is LGHDT and CDR2 is YNNKEL (reference sequence). With 4 bases removed from V and 0 bases from J, the gap between germline ends came to 8 bases. The CDR3 protein is CASSLAASTDTQYF. CDR3 sequence (DNA): TGTGCCAGCAGCCTAGCGGCCAGCACAGATACGCAGTATTTT.

This clonotype was observed at least ten times. The gene calls are TRBV20-1 and TRBJ2-5; tentatively, D is TRBD1 (6 bases). The length of the CDR3 is 14 residues. Trimming pared 6 bases from V and 2 bases from J, leaving 16 bases between. The V gene's germline CDR1 is DFQATT and CDR2 SNEGSKA (reference sequence). As DNA, the CDR3 is TGCAGTGCACTTCACAGGGTCGGGCAAGAGACCCAGTACTTC. Protein sequence: CSALHRVGQETQYF.

Only a few counts were recorded for this clonotype. The chain has TRBV27 and TRBJ1-1; 8 bases map to TRBD1. J gave up 6 bases and V 5 bases, and 5 bases lay outside the gene matches. CDR3 length equals 13 residues. The germline CDR1 and CDR2 sequences are MNHEY and SMNVEV (reference sequence). The CDR3 DNA follows: TGTGCCAGCAGTAAGGACAGGGAGGCTGAAGCTTTCTTT. Translated: CASSKDREAEAFF.

The chain carries TRBV20-1 and TRBJ1-1; D gene uncertain. Trimming pared 5 bases from V and 1 base from J, leaving 5 bases between. Germline V lookup: CDR1 DFQATT, CDR2 SNEGSKA (reference sequence). This CDR3 has 11 residues. The CDR3 bases are TGCAGTGCTGCAGGGAACACTGAAGCTTTCTTT. Protein: CSAAGNTEAFF.

The rearrangement uses TRBV20-1 and TRBJ2-3; D is uncertain. The V gene's germline CDR1 is DFQATT and CDR2 SNEGSKA (reference sequence). V was pared by 3 bases and J by 2 bases, with 9 bases between. The CDR3 runs to 13 residues. This CDR3 reads CSARVGPTDTQYF. The CDR3 DNA sequence: TGCAGTGCTAGGGTTGGTCCCACAGATACGCAGTATTTT.

The sample holds a few counts of this clonotype. In DNA, the CDR3 is TGCGCCAGCAGCTCAAGCGGAGTAGCCACTGAAGCTTTCTTT. Translation gives CASSSSGVATEAFF. V usage is TRBV5-1 and J usage is TRBJ1-1; D is ambiguous. The CDR3 contains 14 residues. Per germline, CDR1 SGHRS and CDR2 YFSETQ. V was trimmed by 3 bases and J by 4 bases, leaving 13 bases between them.

There are many counts of this clonotype. This chain uses TRBV7-9 with TRBJ1-2; D uncertain. CDR3 length: 13 amino acids. The V and J ends lost 5 bases and 6 bases respectively, with 13 bases between them. Germline loops: CDR1 SEHNR, CDR2 FQNEAQ (reference sequence). This CDR3 reads CASSQIRPHGYTF. The CDR3 DNA follows: TGTGCCAGCAGCCAAATCAGGCCCCATGGCTACACCTTC.

This clonotype was seen a few times. The chain combines TRBV20-1 with TRBJ2-1; no definite D call. Trimming pared 7 bases from V and 0 bases from J, leaving 16 bases between. CDR1 is DFQATT, CDR2 SNEGSKA, per germline (reference sequence). The CDR3 loop spans 15 amino acids. CDR3 residues: CSVGRHLSSYNEQFF. The CDR3, as DNA: TGCAGTGTGGGTAGGCATCTGAGCTCCTACAATGAGCAGTTCTTC.